This T cell receptor (beta chain) came from a study of blood T cell repertoires in COVID-19. Participants were aged about 18 to 100 years, lived in roughly 23 US areas, and enrolled virtually. The study assigned cohorts using participant-reported clinical history. Recovered status in Cohort 3 required two negative PCRs, clearance, or symptom resolution. Sequencing used immunoSEQ multiplex PCR; TCRdb keeps in-frame clones, though not all of them. This sample has approximately 470,000 clones, with 75% to 90% found just once. The CDR3 totals 15 residues. V lost 4 bases, J lost 1 base, and 14 bases lay in between. CDR1 SGHRS and CDR2 YFSETQ come from the germline V gene. In this sample, this clone turned up a few times.

The origin of this receptor is a young woman who had recovered from COVID-19. The sequenced material came from PBMCs or T cells enriched from blood (not recorded which). V is TRBV5-1 and J is TRBJ1-2, with D maybe TRBD1 (6 bases). CDR3 region: CASSTTGPLNYGYTF. The DNA of the CDR3 is TGCGCCAGCAGCACAACAGGGCCCCTTAACTATGGCTACACCTTC.